Listed here are 24 T cell receptor beta chains from one sample, sequenced in a study of lymphopenia after photon versus proton radiotherapy. TCRdb's copy holds only in-frame clones and misses some; the assay was immunoSEQ multiplex PCR. This sample has tens of thousands of clones, with 80% to 95% found just once. The sample in question was peripheral blood, obtained from a patient treated with photon-based radiotherapy. These receptors all come from a man in his 60s with cholangiocarcinoma.

The V gene is TRBV28, the J gene TRBJ1-1; D ambiguous. CDR3 size: 15 residues. Germline V CDR1 and CDR2: MDHEN, SYDVKM. Trimming took 5 bases from V and 0 from J, leaving 13 bases between them. In nucleotides, the CDR3 is TGTGCCAGCAGTCCCCCGGGAACTATGAACACTGAAGCTTTCTTT. This codes for CASSPPGTMNTEAFF. The entire variable domain, with the rest obtained from reference TRBV28 and TRBJ1-1, is as follows: DVKVTQSSRYLVKRTGEKVFLECVQDMDHENMFWYRQDPGLGLRLIYFSYDVKMKEKGDIPEGYSVSREKKERFSLILESASTNQTSMYLCASSPPGTMNTEAFFGQGTRLTVV.

The chain uses TRBV2 and TRBJ1-1; D uncertain. Per germline, CDR1 SNHLY and CDR2 FYNNEI. V lost 0 bases to trimming and J lost 7 bases, with 9 bases between them. The CDR3 consists of 13 residues. CDR3: CASSEAGYSEAFF. In DNA form, the CDR3 reads TGTGCCAGCAGTGAAGCTGGTTACAGTGAAGCTTTCTTT.

The V gene is TRBV10-3, the J gene TRBJ2-5; 11 nucleotides align to TRBD2. The CDR3 consists of 17 residues. Germline V gene lookup returns CDR1 ENHRY and CDR2 SYGVKD. With 5 bases clipped from V and 0 bases from J, the junction kept 8 bases outside the gene matches. The CDR3 loop is CAISSGTSGMYQETQYF. The CDR3, as DNA: TGTGCCATCAGTTCCGGGACTAGCGGAATGTACCAAGAGACCCAGTACTTC.

The V call is TRBV5-5, the J call TRBJ2-7, with D maybe TRBD2 (6 bases). From germline, CDR1 is SGHKS and CDR2 YYEKEE (reference sequence). V dropped 5 bases and J dropped 1 base, with 10 bases sitting between them. This CDR3 spans 13 amino acids. The CDR3 nucleotides are TGTGCCAGCAGACCGGGAGTTTCCTACGAGCAGTACTTC. Translation gives CASRPGVSYEQYF.

This rearrangement joins TRBV2 to TRBJ2-2; D is possibly TRBD2 (6 bases). The length of the CDR3 is 15 residues. Germline assignment: CDR1 SNHLY and CDR2 FYNNEI. V lost 3 bases and J lost 6, with 14 bases in between. In DNA, the CDR3 is TGTGCCAGCAGTGACGACAGACTAGTACCCGGGGAGCTGTTTTTT. Amino acid sequence: CASSDDRLVPGELFF.

The V call is TRBV9, the J call TRBJ2-3; D perhaps matches TRBD2 (5 bases). Trimming left V 4 bases short and J 2 bases short, with 11 bases between. The CDR3 consists of 14 residues. CDR1 SGDLS and CDR2 YYNGEE come from the germline V gene. The CDR3 bases are TGTGCCAGCAGCCGCAGCGGATACACAGATACGCAGTATTTT. Protein: CASSRSGYTDTQYF.

The chain uses TRBV19 and TRBJ2-5; perhaps TRBD1 as D (6 bases). Deletions cut 6 bases from V and 1 base from J, with 12 bases between. This CDR3 region has 14 residues. CDR1 is LNHDA, CDR2 SQIVND, per germline (reference sequence). CDR3 in amino acids: CASSTGTPQETQYF. DNA for the CDR3: TGTGCCAGTAGCACCGGGACACCCCAAGAGACCCAGTACTTC.

This clone was found a few times. The chain recombines TRBV6-1 with TRBJ1-2, with 7 positions matching TRBD1. Germline CDR1 reads MNHNS; CDR2 reads SASEGT. The V segment lost 1 base and the J segment 4 bases; nucleotides outside the gene matches: 3. The CDR3 runs 14 residues. DNA of the CDR3: TGTGCCAGCAGTGAAGTGGACAGGCCCTATGGCTACACCTTC. Translated: CASSEVDRPYGYTF.

The rearrangement joins TRBV28 to TRBJ2-3; maybe TRBD2 (6 bases). Germline CDR1 MDHEN, CDR2 SYDVKM. V was pared by 3 bases and J by 4 bases, with 14 bases between. The CDR3 loop spans 15 amino acids. CDR3 region: CASSLRRGPADTQYF. The CDR3 DNA reads TGTGCCAGCAGTTTGCGGAGGGGTCCGGCAGATACGCAGTATTTT.

The rearrangement uses TRBV10-2 and TRBJ2-7; 7 bases align to TRBD1. Germline V gives CDR1 WSHSY, CDR2 SAAADI. V was pared by 6 bases and J by 4 bases, with 6 bases of the junction left unmatched. CDR3 length: 13 amino acids. The CDR3: CASRGTGVYEQYF. The CDR3 coding sequence is TGCGCCAGCAGGGGAACAGGGGTGTACGAGCAGTACTTC.

This clone was found once. V usage is TRBV2 and J usage is TRBJ2-3, with D perhaps matching TRBD2 (5 bases). The germline gives CDR1 SNHLY, CDR2 FYNNEI. The CDR3 length is 14 residues. V shed 4 bases and J shed 1 base, with 9 bases lying between them. CDR3 nucleotide sequence: TGTGCCAGCAGTGTGAGGGCGGGCACAGATACGCAGTATTTT. It is translated as CASSVRAGTDTQYF.

In its sample, this clone was seen once. The V and J genes are TRBV20-1 and TRBJ2-1; D uncertain. V gave up 0 bases and J gave up 10 bases, with 7 bases separating them. CDR3 length equals 11 residues. Germline V lookup: CDR1 DFQATT, CDR2 SNEGSKA (reference sequence). As DNA, the CDR3 is TGCAGTGCTAGAGATATAACGGAGCAGTTCTTC. It yields the protein CSARDITEQFF.

The chain couples TRBV6-1 to TRBJ2-7, with D unresolved. The germline V gene has CDR1 MNHNS and CDR2 SASEGT. Between the trimmed V and J ends, which lost 0 bases and 2 bases, there was a span of 11 bases. The CDR3 covers 15 residues. CDR3: CASSEAVGSAYEQYF. The DNA of the CDR3 is TGTGCCAGCAGTGAAGCTGTGGGTTCAGCCTACGAGCAGTACTTC.

V usage is TRBV9 and J usage is TRBJ2-7, with D tentatively TRBD1 or TRBD2 (5 bases each). V shed 2 bases and J shed 3 bases, with 12 bases lying between them. The CDR3 extends over 14 amino acids. Germline V gene sequence: CDR1 SGDLS, CDR2 YYNGEE. CDR3 in amino acids: CASSVAGAGYEQYF. CDR3 nucleotide sequence: TGTGCCAGCAGCGTGGCCGGGGCGGGCTACGAGCAGTACTTC.

This chain joins TRBV4-3 and TRBJ2-3; D assignment may be TRBD1 or TRBD2 (5 bases each). Per the germline V gene, CDR1 is LGHNA and CDR2 is YSLEER. The CDR3 has 18 residues. Deletions cut 0 bases from V and 5 bases from J, with 21 bases between. The DNA for the CDR3 is TGCGCCAGCAGCCAAGAGGCGATACGGGGCCGGAAGGGAGATACGCAGTATTTT. Residues: CASSQEAIRGRKGDTQYF.

This chain uses TRBV5-1 with TRBJ2-1, with TRBD2 identical over 14 bases. CDR1 is SGHRS, CDR2 YFSETQ, per germline. Trimming at V came to 0 bases and at J to 7 bases, leaving 9 bases not matched to a gene. The CDR3 loop spans 18 amino acids. In nucleotides, the CDR3 is TGCGCCAGCAGCTTGGCCCAGACTAGCGGGAGGGCCGGGAATGAGCAGTTCTTC. Translation gives CASSLAQTSGRAGNEQFF.

This clone was seen just once. The rearrangement uses TRBV6-5 and TRBJ2-3; D might be TRBD2 (6 bases). CDR1 is MNHEY, CDR2 SVGAGI, per germline. V was pared by 0 bases and J by 0 bases, with 10 bases between. The CDR3 contains 16 residues. As DNA, the CDR3 is TGTGCCAGCAGTTACTCCCCGAGCGGGAGCACAGATACGCAGTATTTT. It is translated as CASSYSPSGSTDTQYF.

The rearrangement joins TRBV19 to TRBJ1-2; no reliable D call. Germline V lookup: CDR1 LNHDA, CDR2 SQIVND (reference sequence). Trimming took 3 bases from V and 2 from J, leaving 7 bases between them. This CDR3 region has 13 residues. The CDR3 loop is CASSMRQNYGYTF. CDR3 coding DNA: TGTGCCAGTAGTATGAGGCAGAACTATGGCTACACCTTC. Full variable domain (remainder filled in from reference TRBV19 and TRBJ1-2): DGGITQSPKYLFRKEGQNVTLSCEQNLNHDAMYWYRQDPGQGLRLIYYSQIVNDFQKGDIAEGYSVSREKKESFPLTVTSAQKNPTAFYLCASSMRQNYGYTFGSGTRLTVV.

The chain has TRBV7-2 and TRBJ2-7; 9 bases map to TRBD1. V was clipped by 3 bases and J by 4 bases; unmatched bases: 4. Germline loops: CDR1 SGHTA, CDR2 FQGNSA. The CDR3 sequence is 14 residues long. In DNA, the CDR3 is TGTGCCAGCAGCTTGGGGACAGGGCTTTACGAGCAGTACTTC. Translation: CASSLGTGLYEQYF.

This chain connects TRBV4-3 to TRBJ2-2; D ambiguous. The V gene lost 7 bases and the J gene lost 4 bases, with 7 bases spanning the gap. From germline, CDR1 is LGHNA and CDR2 YSLEER. There are 12 residues in the CDR3. CDR3 DNA sequence: TGCGCCAGCAAATCGGCCACCGGGGAGCTGTTTTTT. This codes for CASKSATGELFF.

V is TRBV5-1 and J is TRBJ2-5; 7 nucleotides match TRBD1. The V segment lost 4 bases and the J segment 2 bases; nucleotides outside the gene matches: 5. In germline, CDR1 is SGHRS, CDR2 YFSETQ. This CDR3 contains 14 residues. In nucleotides, the CDR3 is TGCGCCAGCAGCCTTCAGGACAGGCAAGAGACCCAGTACTTC. The encoded protein is CASSLQDRQETQYF.

The chain carries TRBV19 and TRBJ2-7; a possible D gene is TRBD1 (6 bases). V was shortened by 9 bases and J by 0 bases, with 15 bases between the two germline ends. Germline V lookup: CDR1 LNHDA, CDR2 SQIVND (reference sequence). The CDR3 totals 14 residues. In nucleotides, the CDR3 is TGTGCCAGCCGGCCGGGACACAGCTCCTACGAGCAGTACTTC. Translated: CASRPGHSSYEQYF.

This sequence joins TRBV19 and TRBJ1-5; D is unresolved. The germline gives CDR1 LNHDA, CDR2 SQIVND (reference sequence). Trimming removed 0 bases at V and 6 bases at J, with 12 bases between. This CDR3 region has 15 residues. The CDR3 spells CASSIDEEDSQPQHF. CDR3 sequence (DNA): TGTGCCAGTAGTATAGATGAGGAGGATTCTCAGCCCCAGCATTTT.

This clone was counted between two and nine times. CDR3 sequence (DNA): TGTGCCAGCTCACGGGACAGCAATCAGCCCCAGCATTTT. This encodes CASSRDSNQPQHF. The chain couples TRBV18 to TRBJ1-5; tentatively, D is TRBD1 (5 bases). V was cut by 4 bases and J by 1 base, with 5 bases left in between. Germline CDR1 and CDR2: KGHSH and LQKENI. The CDR3 is 13 residues long.